One sample yielded the 16 T cell receptor beta chains listed below, sequenced in a study of neurological immune-mediated disorders. TCRdb re-called the 5' RACE reads through MiXCR, storing one row per CDR3 protein. The repertoire has just over 95,000 distinct CDR3 sequences, about 3.8% of them found once; the top ten carry around 6%. Sequences were obtained from PBMCs. Receptors were obtained from a young woman with multiple sclerosis.

This clonotype appeared many times. The rearrangement uses TRBV6-4 and TRBJ2-7, with a possible D match to TRBD1 (6 bases). Between the trimmed V and J ends, which lost 0 bases and 1 base, there was a span of 16 bases. Germline V gene sequence: CDR1 MRHNA, CDR2 SNTAGT. The CDR3 consists of 17 residues. The CDR3 DNA reads TGTGCCAGCAGTGACTCATCGGATCCCGGGACATCCTACGAGCAGTACTTC. This codes for CASSDSSDPGTSYEQYF.

This clonotype was picked up many times. The V call is TRBV28, the J call TRBJ1-6; 11 bases line up with TRBD1. CDR3 length: 15 amino acids. CDR1 MDHEN and CDR2 SYDVKM come from the germline V gene. Trimming took 6 bases from V and 8 from J; bases not matched to a gene: 6. This CDR3 reads CASSPGTGGYSPLHF. The CDR3 DNA reads TGTGCCAGCAGCCCGGGGACAGGGGGTTATTCACCCCTCCACTTT. Full variable domain (outside the CDR3, taken from reference TRBV28 and TRBJ1-6): DVKVTQSSRYLVKRTGEKVFLECVQDMDHENMFWYRQDPGLGLRLIYFSYDVKMKEKGDIPEGYSVSREKKERFSLILESASTNQTSMYLCASSPGTGGYSPLHFGNGTRLTVT.

Concerning this clonotype: Just one base apart from a much larger clone, this may be a read error. The gene calls are TRBV28 and TRBJ2-5; 11 positions agree with TRBD2. The CDR3 totals 16 residues. Germline-derived CDR1 and CDR2 are MDHEN and SYDVKM. CDR3 nucleotides: TGTGCCAGCAGTTTAACTAGCGGGGGACCCGCAGAGAACCAGTACTTC. Its translation: CASSLTSGGPAENQYF. Combining the CDR3 with reference TRBV28 and TRBJ2-5 gives the whole variable domain DVKVTQSSRYLVKRTGEKVFLECVQDMDHENMFWYRQDPGLGLRLIYFSYDVKMKEKGDIPEGYSVSREKKERFSLILESASTNQTSMYLCASSLTSGGPAENQYFGPGTRLLVL.

This clonotype appeared many times. The V gene is TRBV7-9, the J gene TRBJ2-7; the D gene is possibly TRBD1 (6 bases). The germline V gene encodes CDR1 SEHNR and CDR2 FQNEAQ (reference sequence). The V end was cut by 2 bases, the J end by 3 bases, with 14 bases between. The CDR3 is made up of 15 amino acids. DNA for the CDR3: TGTGCCAGCAGCTTACCAGGACGGGACATCTACGAGCAGTACTTC. This sequence encodes CASSLPGRDIYEQYF.

This clonotype was seen many times. The V call is TRBV7-2, the J call TRBJ1-5, with D unclear. The CDR3 loop spans 15 amino acids. V lost 2 bases and J 0 bases, leaving 8 bases between the germline ends. Germline CDR1 reads SGHTA; CDR2 reads FQGNSA. CDR3 region: CASSLNRHSNQPQHF. The CDR3 DNA reads as TGTGCCAGCAGCTTAAACAGACATAGCAATCAGCCCCAGCATTTT.

This clonotype was detected ten times or more. The genes are TRBV12-3 or TRBV12-4 and TRBJ2-3; 9 nucleotides line up with TRBD1. V gave up 6 bases and J gave up 4 bases; unmatched junction bases: 8. The CDR3 consists of 15 residues. The CDR3 spells CASSWTGDRADTQYF. The CDR3 coding sequence is TGTGCCAGCAGCTGGACAGGGGATAGGGCAGATACGCAGTATTTT.

This clonotype was observed many times. The genes are TRBV3-1 and TRBJ1-1; D gene uncertain. The CDR3 runs 14 residues. The germline V and J ends were trimmed by 4 bases and 4 bases, with 13 bases remaining between them. The germline CDR1 and CDR2 sequences are LGHDT and YNNKEL (reference sequence). CDR3 amino acids: CASSPRNLATEAFF. CDR3 nucleotides: TGTGCCAGCAGCCCAAGGAATTTGGCCACTGAAGCTTTCTTT.

Ten or more counts support this clonotype. J is TRBJ1-2 and V is TRBV12-3 or TRBV12-4; the D is unclear. This CDR3 has 13 amino acids. The ends were cut back, 2 bases at V and 5 bases at J, with 9 bases in the middle. The CDR3 reads CASSLRSRYGYTF. The CDR3 coding sequence is TGTGCCAGCAGTTTAAGGTCTAGGTATGGCTACACCTTC.

The table lists this clonotype with many counts. The chain carries TRBV4-3 and TRBJ2-2; D is unresolved. V was trimmed by 0 bases and J by 8 bases, leaving 10 bases between them. CDR3 length: 14 residues. The germline V gene has CDR1 LGHNA and CDR2 YSLEER. This chain's CDR3 is CASSQEPAEGELFF. CDR3 in DNA: TGCGCCAGCAGCCAAGAGCCTGCCGAAGGGGAGCTGTTTTTT.

This clonotype appeared many times. The chain has TRBV5-1 and TRBJ2-7, with 7 bases that match TRBD1. The V gene end was trimmed by 4 bases and the J gene end by 0 bases; junction bases not matched to a gene: 7. The germline V gene has CDR1 SGHRS and CDR2 YFSETQ. The CDR3 spans 15 residues. Written as DNA, the CDR3 is TGCGCCAGCAGCACGTACAGGGGAGCCTCCTACGAGCAGTACTTC. Amino acid sequence: CASSTYRGASYEQYF.

Ten or more counts support this clonotype. The rearrangement uses TRBV6-5 and TRBJ1-2; 8 nucleotides agree with TRBD1. CDR1 is MNHEY, CDR2 SVGAGI, per germline. V dropped 5 bases and J dropped 3; count of bases not matched to a gene: 11. This CDR3 region has 16 residues. CDR3 region: CASSMQGTGPDYGYTF. As DNA, the CDR3 is TGTGCCAGCAGTATGCAGGGGACAGGCCCGGACTATGGCTACACCTTC.

This clonotype was observed at least ten times. CDR3 in DNA: TGTGCCAGCAGCGAACCCGGCGGTGGAAACACCATATATTTT. It encodes CASSEPGGGNTIYF. This chain uses TRBV9 with TRBJ1-3; D is ambiguous. Germline lookup yields CDR1 SGDLS and CDR2 YYNGEE. The CDR3 consists of 14 residues. V was shortened by 3 bases and J by 3 bases, with 10 bases between the two germline ends.

This clonotype was detected many times. The rearrangement uses TRBV5-5 and TRBJ2-2; D assignment may be TRBD1 or TRBD2 (6 bases each). V shed 0 bases and J shed 0 bases, with 9 bases lying between them. The CDR3 sequence is 16 residues long. Germline V gene sequence: CDR1 SGHKS, CDR2 YYEKEE (reference sequence). CDR3 amino acids: CASSLGGATNTGELFF. The CDR3 region has the DNA TGTGCCAGCAGCTTGGGGGGGGCTACGAACACCGGGGAGCTGTTTTTT.

The table lists this clonotype with many counts. The rearrangement uses TRBV5-8 and TRBJ2-5; 7 positions match TRBD1. The V gene's germline CDR1 is SGHTS and CDR2 YDEGEE. V lost 4 bases, J lost 2 bases, and 11 bases stayed unmatched. CDR3 size: 16 residues. As DNA, the CDR3 is TGTGCCAGCAGCCACGACAGGGTTTGGATGCAAGAGACCCAGTACTTC. Amino acid sequence: CASSHDRVWMQETQYF. The whole variable domain, filled in from reference TRBV5-8 and TRBJ2-5, reads EAGVTQSPTHLIKTRGQQATLRCSPISGHTSVYWYQQALGLGLQFLLWYDEGEERNRGNFPPRFSGRQFPNYSSELNVNALELEDSALYLCASSHDRVWMQETQYFGPGTRLLVL.

This clonotype was counted at least ten times. The rearrangement joins TRBV20-1 to TRBJ1-3; D unclear. Germline V CDR1 and CDR2: DFQATT, SNEGSKA (reference sequence). The ends were cut back, 0 bases at V and 10 bases at J, with 13 bases in the middle. This CDR3 has 13 amino acids. The CDR3 is CSARESGLGTIYF. In DNA form, the CDR3 reads TGCAGTGCTAGAGAATCCGGCCTGGGAACCATATATTTT.

This clonotype was found many times. The chain has TRBV28 and TRBJ2-1; 10 bases line up with TRBD2. Trimming removed 8 bases from V and 7 bases from J; junction bases left unmatched: 14. This CDR3 is built from 16 residues. Germline CDR1 is MDHEN and CDR2 is SYDVKM. In DNA form, the CDR3 reads TGTGCCAGCCTTGGACCGGGACTAGCGATCCGGAATGAGCAGTTCTTC. It translates to CASLGPGLAIRNEQFF.